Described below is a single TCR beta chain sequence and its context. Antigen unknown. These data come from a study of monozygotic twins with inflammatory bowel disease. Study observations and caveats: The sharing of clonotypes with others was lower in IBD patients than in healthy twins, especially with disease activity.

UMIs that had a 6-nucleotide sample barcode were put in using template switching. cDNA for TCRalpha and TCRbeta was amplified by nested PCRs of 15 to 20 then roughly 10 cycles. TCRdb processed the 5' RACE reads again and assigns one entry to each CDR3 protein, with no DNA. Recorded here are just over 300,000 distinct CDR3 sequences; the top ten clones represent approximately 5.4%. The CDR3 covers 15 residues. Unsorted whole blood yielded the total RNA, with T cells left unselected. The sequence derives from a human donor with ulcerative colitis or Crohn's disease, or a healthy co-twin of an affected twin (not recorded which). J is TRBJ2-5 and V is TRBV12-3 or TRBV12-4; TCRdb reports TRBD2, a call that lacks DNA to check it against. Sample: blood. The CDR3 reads CASSPSGSPTETQYF.